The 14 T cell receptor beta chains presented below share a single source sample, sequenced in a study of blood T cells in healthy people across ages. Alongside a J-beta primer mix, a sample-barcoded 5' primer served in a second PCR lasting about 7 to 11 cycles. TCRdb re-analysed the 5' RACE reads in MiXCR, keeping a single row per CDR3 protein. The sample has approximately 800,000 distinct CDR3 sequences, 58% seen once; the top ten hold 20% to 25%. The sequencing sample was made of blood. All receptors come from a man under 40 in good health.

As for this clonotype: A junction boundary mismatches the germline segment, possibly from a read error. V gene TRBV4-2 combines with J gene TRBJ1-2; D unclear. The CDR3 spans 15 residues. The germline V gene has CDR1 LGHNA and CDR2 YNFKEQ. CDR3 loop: CACSQGGQQGRGYTF. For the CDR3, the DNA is TGTGCCTGCAGCCAAGGTGGGCAACAAGGGAGAGGCTACACCTTC.

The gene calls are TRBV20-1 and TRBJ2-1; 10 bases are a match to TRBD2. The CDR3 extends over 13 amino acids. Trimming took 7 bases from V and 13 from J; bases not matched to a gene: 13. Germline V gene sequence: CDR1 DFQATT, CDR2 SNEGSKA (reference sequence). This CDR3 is CSGKRGGQETQFF. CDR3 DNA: TGCAGTGGAAAGCGGGGGGGGCAAGAAACCCAGTTCTTC.

Here the CDR3 DNA reads TGCGCCAGCAGCTCCGGACAGGGGGCTTGGAATGAGCAGTTCTTC. This codes for CASSSGQGAWNEQFF. The chain is built from TRBV5-1 and TRBJ2-1; 11 bases map to TRBD1. V lost 3 bases, J lost 7 bases, and 6 bases stayed unmatched. This CDR3 region has 15 residues. Germline V gene sequence: CDR1 SGHRS, CDR2 YFSETQ.

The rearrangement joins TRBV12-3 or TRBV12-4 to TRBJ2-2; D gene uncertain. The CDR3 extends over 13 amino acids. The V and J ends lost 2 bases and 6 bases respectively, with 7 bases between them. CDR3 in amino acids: CASSLQRAGELFF. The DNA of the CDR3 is TGTGCCAGCAGTTTACAAAGGGCCGGGGAGCTGTTTTTT.

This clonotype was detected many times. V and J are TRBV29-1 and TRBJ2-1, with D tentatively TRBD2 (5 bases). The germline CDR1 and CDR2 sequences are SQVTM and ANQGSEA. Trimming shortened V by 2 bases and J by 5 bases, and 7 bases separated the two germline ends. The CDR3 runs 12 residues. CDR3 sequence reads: CSVERRDNEQFF. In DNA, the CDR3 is TGCAGCGTTGAACGGCGGGACAATGAGCAGTTCTTC.

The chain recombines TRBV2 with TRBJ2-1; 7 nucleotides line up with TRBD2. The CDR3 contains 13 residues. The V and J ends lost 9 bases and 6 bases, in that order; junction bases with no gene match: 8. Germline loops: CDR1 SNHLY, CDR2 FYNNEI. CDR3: CARPSGATNEQFF. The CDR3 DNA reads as TGTGCCAGACCTAGCGGAGCTACCAATGAGCAGTTCTTC.

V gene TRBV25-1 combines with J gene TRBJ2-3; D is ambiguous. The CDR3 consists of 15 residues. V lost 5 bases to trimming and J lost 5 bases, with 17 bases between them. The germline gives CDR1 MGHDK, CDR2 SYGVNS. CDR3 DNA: TGTGCCAGCAGTCAGGACCGAAGGGCGAGAGATACGCAGTATTTT. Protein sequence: CASSQDRRARDTQYF.

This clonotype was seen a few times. In DNA form, the CDR3 reads TGCAGTGCTTTGCAGGATACGCAGTATTTT. Protein sequence: CSALQDTQYF. The genes are TRBV20-1 and TRBJ2-3; no firm D call. The CDR3 is 10 residues long. Germline values: CDR1 DFQATT, CDR2 SNEGSKA (reference sequence). Deletions cut 5 bases from V and 6 bases from J, with 6 bases between.

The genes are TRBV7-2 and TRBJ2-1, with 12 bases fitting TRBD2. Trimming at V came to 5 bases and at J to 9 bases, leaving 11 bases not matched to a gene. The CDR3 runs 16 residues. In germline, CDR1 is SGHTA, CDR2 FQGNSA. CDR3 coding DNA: TGTGCCAGCAGCCGCGGTCCTAGCGGGAGGGCCGGTGAGCAGTTCTTC. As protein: CASSRGPSGRAGEQFF. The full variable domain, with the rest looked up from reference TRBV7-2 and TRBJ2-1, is GAGVSQSPSNKVTEKGKDVELRCDPISGHTALYWYRQSLGQGLEFLIYFQGNSAPDKSGLPSDRFSAERTGGSVSTLTIQRTQQEDSAVYLCASSRGPSGRAGEQFFGPGTRLTVL.

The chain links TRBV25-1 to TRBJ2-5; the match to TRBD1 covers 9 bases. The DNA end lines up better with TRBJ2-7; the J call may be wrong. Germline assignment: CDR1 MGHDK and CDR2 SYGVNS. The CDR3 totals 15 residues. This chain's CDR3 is CASSDDRGNPYEQYF. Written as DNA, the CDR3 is TGTGCCAGCAGTGACGACAGGGGGAATCCCTACGAGCAGTACTTC.

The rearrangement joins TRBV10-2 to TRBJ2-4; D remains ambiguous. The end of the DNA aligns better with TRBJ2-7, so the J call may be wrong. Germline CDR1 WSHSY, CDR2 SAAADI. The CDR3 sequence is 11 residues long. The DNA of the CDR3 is TGCGCCAGCACGTCGACCTACGAGCAGTACTTC. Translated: CASTSTYEQYF.

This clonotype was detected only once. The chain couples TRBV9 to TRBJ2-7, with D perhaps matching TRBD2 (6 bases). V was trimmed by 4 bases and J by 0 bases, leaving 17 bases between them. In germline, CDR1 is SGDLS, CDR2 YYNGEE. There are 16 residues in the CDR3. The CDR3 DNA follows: TGTGCCAGCAGCCCCGGAGTGCGGGAAGACTCCTACGAGCAGTACTTC. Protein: CASSPGVREDSYEQYF.

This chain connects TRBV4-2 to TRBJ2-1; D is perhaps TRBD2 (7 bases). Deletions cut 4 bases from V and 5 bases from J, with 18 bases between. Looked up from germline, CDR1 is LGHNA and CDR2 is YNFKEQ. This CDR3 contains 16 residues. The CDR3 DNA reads TGTGCCAGCAGCCCAGTAGGGGCGGGGGCCGACAATGAGCAGTTCTTC. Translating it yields CASSPVGAGADNEQFF.

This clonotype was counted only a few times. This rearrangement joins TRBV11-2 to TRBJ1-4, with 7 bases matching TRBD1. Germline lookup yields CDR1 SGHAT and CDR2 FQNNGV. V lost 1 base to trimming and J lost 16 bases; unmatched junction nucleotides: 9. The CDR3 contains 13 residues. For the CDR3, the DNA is TGTGCCAGCAGCTTAGTGGGGGACAGCCCAAAGTTTTTT. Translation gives CASSLVGDSPKFF.